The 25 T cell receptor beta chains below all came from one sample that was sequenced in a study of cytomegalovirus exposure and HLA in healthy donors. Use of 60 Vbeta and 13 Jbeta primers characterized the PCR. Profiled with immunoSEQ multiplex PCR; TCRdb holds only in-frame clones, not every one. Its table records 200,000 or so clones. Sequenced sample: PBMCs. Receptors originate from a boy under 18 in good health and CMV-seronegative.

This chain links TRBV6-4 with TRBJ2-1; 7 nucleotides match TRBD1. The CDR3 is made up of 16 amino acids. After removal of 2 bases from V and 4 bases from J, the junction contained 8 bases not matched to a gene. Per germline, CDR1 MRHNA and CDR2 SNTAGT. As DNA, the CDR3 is TGTGCCAGCAGTGACAGGGACAGAACTCCTTACAATGAGCAGTTCTTC. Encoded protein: CASSDRDRTPYNEQFF.

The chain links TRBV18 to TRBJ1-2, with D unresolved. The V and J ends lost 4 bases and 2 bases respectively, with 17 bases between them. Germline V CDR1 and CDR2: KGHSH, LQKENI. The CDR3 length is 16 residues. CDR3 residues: CASSLLERLVNYGYTF. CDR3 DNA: TGTGCCAGCTCACTACTCGAAAGGCTAGTAAACTATGGCTACACCTTC. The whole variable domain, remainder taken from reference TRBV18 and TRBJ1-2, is NAGVMQNPRHLVRRRGQEARLRCSPMKGHSHVYWYRQLPEEGLKFMVYLQKENIIDESGMPKERFSAEFPKEGPSILRIQQVVRGDSAAYFCASSLLERLVNYGYTFGSGTRLTVV.

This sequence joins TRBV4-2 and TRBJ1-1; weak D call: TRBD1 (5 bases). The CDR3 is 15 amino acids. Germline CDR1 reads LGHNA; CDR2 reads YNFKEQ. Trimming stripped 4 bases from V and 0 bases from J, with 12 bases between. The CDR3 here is CASSPDTSLNTEAFF. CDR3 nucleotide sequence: TGTGCCAGCAGCCCGGACACAAGCTTGAACACTGAAGCTTTCTTT.

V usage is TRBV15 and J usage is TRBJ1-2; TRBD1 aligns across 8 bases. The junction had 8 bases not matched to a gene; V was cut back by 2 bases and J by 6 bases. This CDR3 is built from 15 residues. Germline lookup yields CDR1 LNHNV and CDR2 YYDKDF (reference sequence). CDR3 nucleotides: TGTGCCACCAGCAGAACCCCGGACAGGGTTGATGGCTACACCTTC. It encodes CATSRTPDRVDGYTF. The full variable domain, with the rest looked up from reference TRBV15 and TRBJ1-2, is DAMVIQNPRYQVTQFGKPVTLSCSQTLNHNVMYWYQQKSSQAPKLLFHYYDKDFNNEADTPDNFQSRRPNTSFCFLDIRSPGLGDTAMYLCATSRTPDRVDGYTFGSGTRLTVV.

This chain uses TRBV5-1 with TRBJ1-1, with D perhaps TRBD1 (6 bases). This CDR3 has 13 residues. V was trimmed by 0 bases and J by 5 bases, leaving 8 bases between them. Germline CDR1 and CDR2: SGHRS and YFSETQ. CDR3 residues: CASSLEGGTEAFF. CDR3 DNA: TGCGCCAGCAGCTTGGAAGGGGGTACTGAAGCTTTCTTT.

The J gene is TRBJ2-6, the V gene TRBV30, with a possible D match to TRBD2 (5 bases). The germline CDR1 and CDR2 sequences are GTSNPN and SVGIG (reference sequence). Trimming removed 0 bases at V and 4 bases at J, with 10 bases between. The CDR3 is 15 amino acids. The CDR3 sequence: CAWSVEGTGANVLTF. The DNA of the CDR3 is TGTGCCTGGAGTGTAGAGGGCACCGGGGCCAACGTCCTGACTTTC.

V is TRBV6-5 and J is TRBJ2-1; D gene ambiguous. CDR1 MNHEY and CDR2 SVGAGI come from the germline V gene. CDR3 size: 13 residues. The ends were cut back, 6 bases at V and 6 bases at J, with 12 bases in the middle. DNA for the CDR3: TGTGCCAGCAGAGTGGGCCTATTCAATGAGCAGTTCTTC. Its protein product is CASRVGLFNEQFF.

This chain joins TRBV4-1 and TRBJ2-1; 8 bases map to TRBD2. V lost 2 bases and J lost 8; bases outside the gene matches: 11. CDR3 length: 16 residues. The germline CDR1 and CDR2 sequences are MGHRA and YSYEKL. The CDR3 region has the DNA TGCGCCAGCAGCCAACCTACTAGCGGTATTGTTCATGAGCAGTTCTTC. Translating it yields CASSQPTSGIVHEQFF.

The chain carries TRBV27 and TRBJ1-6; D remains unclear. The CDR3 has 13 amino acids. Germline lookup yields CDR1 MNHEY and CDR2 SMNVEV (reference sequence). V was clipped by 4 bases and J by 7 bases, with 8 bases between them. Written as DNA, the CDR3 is TGTGCCAGCAGTTACGTCCAGAATTCACCCCTCCACTTT. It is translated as CASSYVQNSPLHF.

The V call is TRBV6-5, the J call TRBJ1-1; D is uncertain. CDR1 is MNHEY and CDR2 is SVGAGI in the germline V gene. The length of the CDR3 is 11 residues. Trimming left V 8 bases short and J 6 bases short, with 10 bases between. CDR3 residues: CASGGGAEAFF. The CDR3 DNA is TGTGCCAGCGGCGGCGGCGCTGAAGCTTTCTTT.

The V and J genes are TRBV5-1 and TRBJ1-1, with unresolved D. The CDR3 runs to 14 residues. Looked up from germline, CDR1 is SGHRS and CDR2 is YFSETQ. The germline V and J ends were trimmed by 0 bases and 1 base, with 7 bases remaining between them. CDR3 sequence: CASSLASTNTEAFF. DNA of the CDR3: TGCGCCAGCAGCTTGGCCAGTACGAACACTGAAGCTTTCTTT.

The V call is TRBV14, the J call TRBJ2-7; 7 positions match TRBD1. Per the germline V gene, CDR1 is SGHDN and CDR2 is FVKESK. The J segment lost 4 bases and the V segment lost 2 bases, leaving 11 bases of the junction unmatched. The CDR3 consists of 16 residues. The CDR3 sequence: CASSQKNRGPPYEQYF. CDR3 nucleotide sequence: TGTGCCAGCAGCCAAAAAAACAGGGGACCCCCATACGAGCAGTACTTC.

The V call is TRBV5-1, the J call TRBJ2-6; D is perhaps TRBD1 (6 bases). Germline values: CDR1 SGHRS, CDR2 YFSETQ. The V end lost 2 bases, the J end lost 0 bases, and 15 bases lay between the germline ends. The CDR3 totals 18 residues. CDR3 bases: TGCGCCAGCAGCTTCTTCAATGGGGGCACCTCTGGGGCCAACGTCCTGACTTTC. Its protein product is CASSFFNGGTSGANVLTF.

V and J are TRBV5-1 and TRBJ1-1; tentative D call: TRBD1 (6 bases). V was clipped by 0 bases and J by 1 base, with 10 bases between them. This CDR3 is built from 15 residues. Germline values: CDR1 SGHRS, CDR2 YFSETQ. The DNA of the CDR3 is TGCGCCAGCAGCTTGGACAGGGTAAAGAACACTGAAGCTTTCTTT. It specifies CASSLDRVKNTEAFF.

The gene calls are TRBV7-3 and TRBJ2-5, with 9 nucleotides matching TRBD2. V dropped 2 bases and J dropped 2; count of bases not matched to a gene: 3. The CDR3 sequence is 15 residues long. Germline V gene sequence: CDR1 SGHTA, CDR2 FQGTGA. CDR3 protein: CASSLLAGRQETQYF. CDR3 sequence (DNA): TGTGCCAGCAGCTTACTAGCGGGGCGACAAGAGACCCAGTACTTC. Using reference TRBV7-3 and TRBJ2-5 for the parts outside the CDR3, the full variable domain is GAGVSQTPSNKVTEKGKYVELRCDPISGHTALYWYRQSLGQGPEFLIYFQGTGAADDSGLPNDRFFAVRPEGSVSTLKIQRTERGDSAVYLCASSLLAGRQETQYFGPGTRLLVL.

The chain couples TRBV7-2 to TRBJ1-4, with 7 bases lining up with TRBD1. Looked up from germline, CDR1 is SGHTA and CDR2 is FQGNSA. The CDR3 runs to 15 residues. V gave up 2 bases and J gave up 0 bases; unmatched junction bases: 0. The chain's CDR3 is CASSLQGATNEKLFF. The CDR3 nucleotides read TGTGCCAGCAGCTTACAGGGGGCAACTAATGAAAAACTGTTTTTT.

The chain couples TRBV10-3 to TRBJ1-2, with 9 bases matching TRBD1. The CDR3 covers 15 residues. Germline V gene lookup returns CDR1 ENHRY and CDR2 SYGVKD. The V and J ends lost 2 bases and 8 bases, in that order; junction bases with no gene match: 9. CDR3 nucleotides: TGTGCCATCAGTGAGCCAGGACAGGGGCTGCTGGGCTACACCTTC. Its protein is CAISEPGQGLLGYTF.

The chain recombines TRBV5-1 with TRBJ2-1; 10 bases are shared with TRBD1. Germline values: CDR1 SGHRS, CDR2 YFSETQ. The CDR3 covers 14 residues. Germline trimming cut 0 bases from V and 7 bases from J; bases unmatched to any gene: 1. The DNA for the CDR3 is TGCGCCAGCAGCTTGGGGACAGGGGGTAATGAGCAGTTCTTC. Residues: CASSLGTGGNEQFF.

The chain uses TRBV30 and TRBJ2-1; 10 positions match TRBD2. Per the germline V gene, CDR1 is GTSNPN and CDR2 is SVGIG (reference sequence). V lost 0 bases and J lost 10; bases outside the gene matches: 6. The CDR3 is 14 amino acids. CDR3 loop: CAWSVGTSVLEQFF. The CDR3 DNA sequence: TGTGCCTGGAGTGTAGGGACTAGCGTTCTCGAGCAGTTCTTC.

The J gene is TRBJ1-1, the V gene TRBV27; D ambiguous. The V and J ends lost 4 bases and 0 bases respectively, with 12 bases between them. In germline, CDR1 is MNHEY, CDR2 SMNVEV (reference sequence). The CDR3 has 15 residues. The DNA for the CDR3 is TGTGCCAGCAGTTCGTACGGAGTTTTGAACACTGAAGCTTTCTTT. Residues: CASSSYGVLNTEAFF.

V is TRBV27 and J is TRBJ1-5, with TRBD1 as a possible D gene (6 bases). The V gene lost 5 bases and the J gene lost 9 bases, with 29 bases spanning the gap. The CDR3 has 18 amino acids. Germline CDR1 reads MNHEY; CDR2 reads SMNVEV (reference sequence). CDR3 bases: TGTGCCAGCAGTCTCAGGGATCCGGGACAAAACTCACCGTGGCCCCAGCATTTT. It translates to CASSLRDPGQNSPWPQHF.

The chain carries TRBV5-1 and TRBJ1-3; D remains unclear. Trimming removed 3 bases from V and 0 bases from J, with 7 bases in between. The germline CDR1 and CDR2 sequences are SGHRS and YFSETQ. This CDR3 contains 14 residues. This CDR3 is CASSSPSSGNTIYF. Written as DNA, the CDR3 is TGCGCCAGCAGCTCGCCCAGCTCTGGAAACACCATATATTTT.

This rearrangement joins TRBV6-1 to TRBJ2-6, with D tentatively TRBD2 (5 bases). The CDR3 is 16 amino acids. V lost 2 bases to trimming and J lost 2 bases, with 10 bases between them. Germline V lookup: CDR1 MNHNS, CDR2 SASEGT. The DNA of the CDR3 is TGTGCCAGCAGTGAACTTTCAGCGGCTGGGGCCAACGTCCTGACTTTC. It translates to CASSELSAAGANVLTF.

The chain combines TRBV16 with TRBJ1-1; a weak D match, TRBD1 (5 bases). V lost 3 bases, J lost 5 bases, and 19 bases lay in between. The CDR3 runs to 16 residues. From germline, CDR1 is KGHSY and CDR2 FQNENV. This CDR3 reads CASSHGGPGFSTEAFF. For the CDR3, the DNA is TGTGCCAGCAGCCACGGGGGTCCCGGTTTCTCAACTGAAGCTTTCTTT.

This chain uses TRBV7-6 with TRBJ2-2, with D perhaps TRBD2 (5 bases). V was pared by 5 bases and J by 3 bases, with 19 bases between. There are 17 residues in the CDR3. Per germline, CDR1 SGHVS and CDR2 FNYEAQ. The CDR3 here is CASSLRRPGTDTGELFF. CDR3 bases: TGTGCCAGCAGCCTTAGACGACCGGGAACCGACACCGGGGAGCTGTTTTTT.